This TCR beta chain was captured in a study of T cell responses to AZD1222 COVID-19 vaccine. This CDR3 has 14 residues. Per the germline V gene, CDR1 is MDHEN and CDR2 is SYDVKM. The ends were cut back, 4 bases at V and 4 bases at J, with 13 bases in the middle. The table came from immunoSEQ multiplex PCR; TCRdb's copy has only in-frame clones and leaves some out. The profile covers roughly 60,000 clones, with 84% appearing a single time and roughly 20% taken by the ten largest. This chain links TRBV28 with TRBJ1-1; D possibly corresponds to TRBD1 (5 bases). This sample comprised peripheral blood, obtained on day 0 of AZD1222 vaccination. The clonotype comes from an adult in good health. The CDR3 is CASSSPGRGTEAFF. Written as DNA, the CDR3 is TGTGCCAGCAGTTCGCCAGGGAGGGGCACTGAAGCTTTCTTT.